The sequence of this T cell receptor beta chain was determined in a study of response to subunit inactivated influenza vaccine. This clonotype turned up a few times. One entry per CDR3 protein results from TCRdb running MiXCR on the RT-PCR reads. The table includes fewer than 550,000 distinct CDR3 sequences, 25% detected once. CDR3 length equals 14 residues. CDR1 and CDR2 from the germline V gene are SGHKS and YYEKEE (reference sequence). V was pared by 0 bases and J by 5 bases, with 12 bases between. V gene TRBV5-5 combines with J gene TRBJ2-7, with D perhaps given as TRBD1 or TRBD2 (7 bases each). The sample here was CD4+ T cells sorted from PBMCs, taken around 5 days after vaccination. The TCR was taken from a man aged 50-60 years who received an inactivated influenza vaccine. This CDR3 is CASSLVGGGNEQYF. For the CDR3, the DNA is TGTGCCAGCAGCTTGGTGGGAGGGGGCAACGAGCAGTACTTC. Filled out from reference TRBV5-5 and TRBJ2-7, the complete variable domain reads DAGVTQSPTHLIKTRGQQVTLRCSPISGHKSVSWYQQVLGQGPQFIFQYYEKEERGRGNFPDRFSARQFPNYSSELNVNALLLGDSALYLCASSLVGGGNEQYFGPGTRLTVT.